These 9 T cell receptor beta chains originate from one sample sequenced in a study of OX40 agonist ivuxolimab in advanced cancers. Measured with immunoSEQ multiplex PCR; TCRdb has only the in-frame clones, and not every one. The sample includes about 130,000 clones, 80% to 95% of them seen just once. The source was CD4+ or CD8+ T cells sorted from blood, collected in a trial of the OX40 agonist ivuxolimab. Every receptor here comes from an adult with an advanced solid tumor such as melanoma, head and neck, liver or kidney cancer.

In its sample, this clone was seen once. This chain joins TRBV18 and TRBJ1-6; 7 positions match TRBD1. The length of the CDR3 is 13 residues. Trimming removed 4 bases from V and 7 bases from J; junction bases left unmatched: 1. Germline CDR1 reads KGHSH; CDR2 reads LQKENI. CDR3 coding DNA: TGTGCCAGCTCACAGGGGGCGAATTCACCCCTCCACTTT. Amino acid sequence: CASSQGANSPLHF.

The V and J genes are TRBV5-6 and TRBJ1-3; D remains unclear. Trimming removed 0 bases from V and 0 bases from J, with 1 base in between. The CDR3 spans 13 residues. CDR1 is SGHDT and CDR2 is YYEEEE in the germline V gene. The CDR3 sequence: CASSLVSGNTIYF. In DNA form, the CDR3 reads TGTGCCAGCAGCTTGGTCTCTGGAAACACCATATATTTT. Variable domain in full (rest from reference TRBV5-6 and TRBJ1-3): DAGVTQSPTHLIKTRGQQVTLRCSPKSGHDTVSWYQQALGQGPQFIFQYYEEEERQRGNFPDRFSGHQFPNYSSELNVNALLLGDSALYLCASSLVSGNTIYFGEGSWLTVV.

The chain links TRBV9 to TRBJ2-5, with 14 positions matching TRBD2. Per germline, CDR1 SGDLS and CDR2 YYNGEE. J gave up 4 bases and V 4 bases, and 3 bases lay outside the gene matches. The CDR3 runs to 15 residues. CDR3 sequence (DNA): TGTGCCAGCAGCTCGGGGACTAGCGGGAGAGAGACCCAGTACTTC. Translating it yields CASSSGTSGRETQYF.

The J gene is TRBJ1-6, the V gene TRBV14; no definite D call. Trimming removed 1 base from V and 7 bases from J, with 14 bases in between. The CDR3 covers 16 residues. From germline, CDR1 is SGHDN and CDR2 FVKESK. The CDR3 bases are TGTGCCAGCAGCCAAGGAAAGGGTCTGTGGAATTCACCCCTCCACTTT. This translates into CASSQGKGLWNSPLHF.

This clone was seen a single time. The J gene is TRBJ1-4, the V gene TRBV28; a possible D gene is TRBD1 (5 bases). Germline values: CDR1 MDHEN, CDR2 SYDVKM. There are 15 residues in the CDR3. Trimming left V 5 bases short and J 8 bases short, with 18 bases between. CDR3 protein: CASSTTGTRREKLFF. The CDR3 nucleotides read TGTGCCAGCAGTACTACGGGGACGAGGCGAGAAAAACTGTTTTTT.

The J gene is TRBJ2-1, the V gene TRBV11-3; 10 bases align to TRBD2. The CDR3 has 18 amino acids. After removal of 0 bases from V and 3 bases from J, the junction contained 8 bases not matched to a gene. Germline loops: CDR1 SGHNT, CDR2 YENEEA. The CDR3 loop is CASSLDHTGTSVYNEQFF. In nucleotides, the CDR3 is TGTGCCAGCAGCTTAGACCACACCGGGACTAGCGTCTACAATGAGCAGTTCTTC.

This chain joins TRBV7-9 and TRBJ2-7; TRBD1 is a possible D gene (5 bases). The V gene lost 4 bases and the J gene lost 0 bases, with 10 bases spanning the gap. This CDR3 comprises 14 residues. The V gene's germline CDR1 is SEHNR and CDR2 FQNEAQ (reference sequence). The CDR3 DNA sequence: TGTGCCAGCAGCTCGTACAGGAGCTCCTACGAGCAGTACTTC. Translated: CASSSYRSSYEQYF. The variable domain in full, with the rest retrieved from reference TRBV7-9 and TRBJ2-7, is DTGVSQNPRHKITKRGQNVTFRCDPISEHNRLYWYRQTLGQGPEFLTYFQNEAQLEKSRLLSDRFSAERPKGSFSTLEIQRTEQGDSAMYLCASSSYRSSYEQYFGPGTRLTVT.

The chain recombines TRBV6-5 with TRBJ1-1; maybe TRBD1 (6 bases). The CDR3 is made up of 13 amino acids. Per germline, CDR1 MNHEY and CDR2 SVGAGI. V lost 7 bases, J lost 5 bases, and 14 bases lay in between. The CDR3 DNA reads TGTGCCAGCAACAACAGGGACGATACTGAAGCTTTCTTT. The encoded protein is CASNNRDDTEAFF.

The chain carries TRBV10-2 and TRBJ2-3; 7 bases agree with TRBD1. The CDR3 contains 13 residues. V dropped 6 bases and J dropped 3; count of bases not matched to a gene: 3. Germline values: CDR1 WSHSY, CDR2 SAAADI. The CDR3 DNA sequence: TGCGCCAGCAGGGGGACAGATACAGATACGCAGTATTTT. It specifies CASRGTDTDTQYF.